Listed below are T cell receptor beta chains from one sample, sequenced in a study of cytomegalovirus exposure and HLA in healthy donors. This table comes from immunoSEQ multiplex PCR, and its TCRdb copy is limited to in-frame clones, with some not included. The sample yields 65,000 to 85,000 clones, about 81% seen once. Sequenced material: PBMCs. These receptors were collected from a woman in her thirties or forties in good health and CMV-seropositive. Both conserved end residues are part of each CDR3. Each record gives: CDR3 DNA, CDR3 protein, V gene, D gene, J gene, clone size. The D gene is left open where the match is weak. Size is omitted from some rows. Given values are once, few, many or a class for expanded clones.

CDR3nt: TGTGCCAGCAGGGTCCGGGACAGGCCCTACGAGCAGTACTTC
CDR3aa: CASRVRDRPYEQYF
v_gene: TRBV6-1
d_gene: TRBD1
j_gene: TRBJ2-7
abundance: few

CDR3nt: TGTGCCAGCAGCCCGGGTAGCGGGGGGGACAATGAGCAGTTCTTC
CDR3aa: CASSPGSGGDNEQFF
v_gene: TRBV7-9
d_gene: TRBD2
j_gene: TRBJ2-1
abundance: NA

CDR3nt: TGTGCCAGCAGTTACTCGATAGAAGCTATGAACACTGAAGCTTTCTTT
CDR3aa: CASSYSIEAMNTEAFF
v_gene: TRBV6-5
d_gene: NA
j_gene: TRBJ1-1
abundance: NA

CDR3nt: TGTGCCAGCAGTTACTCGATGCCAGGGGTCCAAGAGACCCAGTACTTC
CDR3aa: CASSYSMPGVQETQYF
v_gene: TRBV6-6
d_gene: NA
j_gene: TRBJ2-5
abundance: NA

CDR3nt: TGTGCCAGCAGTGAAGGGACAACGAACACTGAAGCTTTCTTT
CDR3aa: CASSEGTTNTEAFF
v_gene: TRBV6-1
d_gene: NA
j_gene: TRBJ1-1
abundance: NA

CDR3nt: TGTGCCAGCAGTCCTCCAACAGGGGGTCCTGAAGCTTTCTTT
CDR3aa: CASSPPTGGPEAFF
v_gene: TRBV6-5
d_gene: TRBD1
j_gene: TRBJ1-1
abundance: NA

CDR3nt: TGTGCCAGCAGCAAAGGAGAAGATACGCAGTATTTT
CDR3aa: CASSKGEDTQYF
v_gene: TRBV21-1
d_gene: NA
j_gene: TRBJ2-3
abundance: NA

CDR3nt: TGTGCCAGCAGCGTAGTTGAGGGAGAAAAACTGTTTTTT
CDR3aa: CASSVVEGEKLFF
v_gene: TRBV9
d_gene: NA
j_gene: TRBJ1-4
abundance: NA

CDR3nt: TGTGCCAGCAGCGTAGGTAAGGGACACGCAGAGAGATACAATGAGCAGTTCTTC
CDR3aa: CASSVGKGHAERYNEQFF
v_gene: TRBV9
d_gene: NA
j_gene: TRBJ2-1
abundance: NA

CDR3nt: TGTGCCAGTAGTACGAGGAGAGGGGGGGGCGATGAGCAGTTCTTC
CDR3aa: CASSTRRGGGDEQFF
v_gene: TRBV19
d_gene: NA
j_gene: TRBJ2-1
abundance: NA

CDR3nt: TGTGCCAGTAGGATCAGGGGGCTGGTGGAAGGCTACACCTTC
CDR3aa: CASRIRGLVEGYTF
v_gene: TRBV19
d_gene: TRBD1
j_gene: TRBJ1-2
abundance: NA

CDR3nt: TGCGCCAGCAGCTTGTTTAGCGGGGGAGGAGATACGCAGTATTTT
CDR3aa: CASSLFSGGGDTQYF
v_gene: TRBV5-1
d_gene: TRBD2
j_gene: TRBJ2-3
abundance: NA

CDR3nt: TGTGCCAGCAGCTTTGACAGTGGGGGCACAGATACGCAGTATTTT
CDR3aa: CASSFDSGGTDTQYF
v_gene: TRBV11-2
d_gene: NA
j_gene: TRBJ2-3
abundance: few

CDR3nt: TGTGCCAGCACCTCAGGACAGGGAGGCCAGCCCCAGCATTTT
CDR3aa: CASTSGQGGQPQHF
v_gene: TRBV28
d_gene: TRBD1
j_gene: TRBJ1-5
abundance: NA

CDR3nt: TGTGCCAGTAGTACCCCCACAGGGTATGGCTACACCTTC
CDR3aa: CASSTPTGYGYTF
v_gene: TRBV19
d_gene: NA
j_gene: TRBJ1-2
abundance: few

CDR3nt: TGCGCCAGCAGCTTGGGAGGGCCCGCTAACTATGGCTACACCTTC
CDR3aa: CASSLGGPANYGYTF
v_gene: TRBV5-1
d_gene: NA
j_gene: TRBJ1-2
abundance: NA

CDR3nt: TGTGCCAGCAGTGAAGTTCAGGGATCCTACGAGCAGTACTTC
CDR3aa: CASSEVQGSYEQYF
v_gene: TRBV6-1
d_gene: NA
j_gene: TRBJ2-7
abundance: few

CDR3nt: TGTGCCAGTAGACTCCTTAGGAGTGGGAACACTGAAGCTTTCTTT
CDR3aa: CASRLLRSGNTEAFF
v_gene: TRBV19
d_gene: NA
j_gene: TRBJ1-1
abundance: NA

CDR3nt: TGTGCCAGCAGCTTGAGGCGGGGGGTTTCTGGCGAGCAGTACTTC
CDR3aa: CASSLRRGVSGEQYF
v_gene: TRBV5-6
d_gene: TRBD2
j_gene: TRBJ2-7
abundance: NA

CDR3nt: TGCGCCAGCAGTCCCAAACAGGTAACTGAAGCCTTCTTT
CDR3aa: CASSPKQVTEAFF
v_gene: TRBV23-1
d_gene: NA
j_gene: TRBJ1-1
abundance: NA

CDR3nt: TGTGCCAGTAAAGACAGGGGCAATCAGCCCCAGCATTTT
CDR3aa: CASKDRGNQPQHF
v_gene: TRBV19
d_gene: TRBD1
j_gene: TRBJ1-5
abundance: NA

CDR3nt: TGTGCCAGCAGCGCCGGGCAGGGTATTGGCCTGTTTTTT
CDR3aa: CASSAGQGIGLFF
v_gene: TRBV9
d_gene: NA
j_gene: TRBJ2-2
abundance: NA

CDR3nt: TGTGCCAGCAGACCCGGGGTGGGGTTCACCGGGGAGCTGTTTTTT
CDR3aa: CASRPGVGFTGELFF
v_gene: TRBV2
d_gene: NA
j_gene: TRBJ2-2
abundance: NA

CDR3nt: TGTGCCAGTAGCCCCCGGGACAGGGTCTACGAGCAGTACTTC
CDR3aa: CASSPRDRVYEQYF
v_gene: TRBV19
d_gene: TRBD1
j_gene: TRBJ2-7
abundance: NA

CDR3nt: TGTGCCAGTACAGGAAACTCTGGAAACACCATATATTTT
CDR3aa: CASTGNSGNTIYF
v_gene: TRBV19
d_gene: NA
j_gene: TRBJ1-3
abundance: NA

CDR3nt: TGTGCCTGGAGTCCCCGACAGGGGGGAGATTCACCCCTCCACTTT
CDR3aa: CAWSPRQGGDSPLHF
v_gene: TRBV30
d_gene: TRBD1
j_gene: TRBJ1-6
abundance: NA

CDR3nt: TGTGCCAGCAGTGGCACAGACAACACTGAAGCTTTCTTT
CDR3aa: CASSGTDNTEAFF
v_gene: TRBV2
d_gene: NA
j_gene: TRBJ1-1
abundance: NA

CDR3nt: TGTGCCAGCAGTGAAGCGCTTGGGGGGTTCTCCTACGAGCAGTACTTC
CDR3aa: CASSEALGGFSYEQYF
v_gene: TRBV2
d_gene: NA
j_gene: TRBJ2-7
abundance: NA

CDR3nt: TGTGCCAGCAGCCCTGGGGGGACAGGGCAGATTCAAGAGACCCAGTACTTC
CDR3aa: CASSPGGTGQIQETQYF
v_gene: TRBV4-2
d_gene: TRBD1
j_gene: TRBJ2-5
abundance: once

CDR3nt: TGTGCCAGCTCACCACAGAACAGGGGCGACATCAATGAGCAGTTCTTC
CDR3aa: CASSPQNRGDINEQFF
v_gene: TRBV18
d_gene: TRBD1
j_gene: TRBJ2-1
abundance: NA

CDR3nt: TGTGCCACCAGCAGTGGACAGGGGATCTCCTACGAGCAGTACTTC
CDR3aa: CATSSGQGISYEQYF
v_gene: TRBV15
d_gene: TRBD1
j_gene: TRBJ2-7
abundance: NA

CDR3nt: TGCAGCGTAGCACAGGGGGCGACTAATGAAAAACTGTTTTTT
CDR3aa: CSVAQGATNEKLFF
v_gene: TRBV29-1
d_gene: TRBD1
j_gene: TRBJ1-4
abundance: few

CDR3nt: TGTGCCAGCAGTTCCATAGTGGTGACTAGCGGGGGGGCTTACAATGAGCAGTTCTTC
CDR3aa: CASSSIVVTSGGAYNEQFF
v_gene: TRBV28
d_gene: TRBD2
j_gene: TRBJ2-1
abundance: NA

CDR3nt: TGTGCCAGCTCACCACGTACAGGGGGGAGCTCCTATAATTCACCCCTCCACTTT
CDR3aa: CASSPRTGGSSYNSPLHF
v_gene: TRBV18
d_gene: TRBD1
j_gene: TRBJ1-6
abundance: NA

CDR3nt: TGCGCCAGCAGCTTGGGAGCGGGGGGCAGCGAGACCCAGTACTTC
CDR3aa: CASSLGAGGSETQYF
v_gene: TRBV5-1
d_gene: TRBD2
j_gene: TRBJ2-5
abundance: few

CDR3nt: TGCGCCAGCAGTGAAAGGGGCCAGGGCAATCAGCCCCAGCATTTT
CDR3aa: CASSERGQGNQPQHF
v_gene: TRBV10-1
d_gene: NA
j_gene: TRBJ1-5
abundance: NA

CDR3nt: TGCGCCAGCAGTTCCAAAGAGACCCAGTACTTC
CDR3aa: CASSSKETQYF
v_gene: TRBV5-1
d_gene: NA
j_gene: TRBJ2-5
abundance: NA

CDR3nt: TGTGCCAGCAGCTTAGAAGGGGTCGGAGACAATGAGCAGTTCTTC
CDR3aa: CASSLEGVGDNEQFF
v_gene: TRBV13
d_gene: NA
j_gene: TRBJ2-1
abundance: NA

CDR3nt: TGTGCCAGCAGCTTCGGACAGGGCAATCAGCCCCAGCATTTT
CDR3aa: CASSFGQGNQPQHF
v_gene: TRBV7-9
d_gene: TRBD1
j_gene: TRBJ1-5
abundance: NA

CDR3nt: TGTGCCAGCAGCTCTGGGAGACTAGCGGGGTCGTACCAAGAGACCCAGTACTTC
CDR3aa: CASSSGRLAGSYQETQYF
v_gene: TRBV7-8
d_gene: TRBD2
j_gene: TRBJ2-5
abundance: NA

CDR3nt: TGTGCCAGCGTTGAGACAGATACGCAGTATTTT
CDR3aa: CASVETDTQYF
v_gene: TRBV6-4
d_gene: NA
j_gene: TRBJ2-3
abundance: NA

CDR3nt: TGCGCCAGCAGCTTGGACGCAGACTATGGCTACACCTTC
CDR3aa: CASSLDADYGYTF
v_gene: TRBV5-1
d_gene: NA
j_gene: TRBJ1-2
abundance: NA

CDR3nt: TGTGCCAGCAGCTTAAACCCTGAGGGGGGGGGATGGACAGATACGCAGTATTTT
CDR3aa: CASSLNPEGGGWTDTQYF
v_gene: TRBV13
d_gene: NA
j_gene: TRBJ2-3
abundance: NA

CDR3nt: TGTGCCAGCAGCTTGCCCGGGACAGGGAGATCCACTGAAGCTTTCTTT
CDR3aa: CASSLPGTGRSTEAFF
v_gene: TRBV5-4
d_gene: TRBD1
j_gene: TRBJ1-1
abundance: NA

CDR3nt: TGTGCCAGCAATCAGGGGGCATCCTACAATGAGCAGTTCTTC
CDR3aa: CASNQGASYNEQFF
v_gene: TRBV6-1
d_gene: TRBD1
j_gene: TRBJ2-1
abundance: NA

CDR3nt: TGTGCCTGGAGTGTACAGGAAGGGACTGAAGCTTTCTTT
CDR3aa: CAWSVQEGTEAFF
v_gene: TRBV30
d_gene: NA
j_gene: TRBJ1-1
abundance: NA

CDR3nt: TGTGCCAGTAGTAGGGGACAGAGTCCGCCTGAAGCTTTCTTT
CDR3aa: CASSRGQSPPEAFF
v_gene: TRBV19
d_gene: TRBD1
j_gene: TRBJ1-1
abundance: NA

CDR3nt: TGTGCCAGCAGCTTGGCCCTGGCTAGCGGGACGAACACCGGGGAGCTGTTTTTT
CDR3aa: CASSLALASGTNTGELFF
v_gene: TRBV5-8
d_gene: TRBD2
j_gene: TRBJ2-2
abundance: NA

CDR3nt: TGTGCCAGTAGTCTCGGACAGGGGGCAGACGAGCAGTACTTC
CDR3aa: CASSLGQGADEQYF
v_gene: TRBV19
d_gene: TRBD1
j_gene: TRBJ2-7
abundance: NA

CDR3nt: TGTGCCAGCCTCGGGGGGGTATACGAGCAGTACTTC
CDR3aa: CASLGGVYEQYF
v_gene: TRBV2
d_gene: TRBD2
j_gene: TRBJ2-7
abundance: NA

CDR3nt: TGTGCCACCAGCAGGGGACAGGGGGACGATACGCAGTATTTT
CDR3aa: CATSRGQGDDTQYF
v_gene: TRBV15
d_gene: TRBD1
j_gene: TRBJ2-3
abundance: few

CDR3nt: TGCGCCAGCAACGAGGGACAGGGGTTATCCAAAAACATTCGGTACTTC
CDR3aa: CASNEGQGLSKNIRYF
v_gene: TRBV5-1
d_gene: TRBD1
j_gene: TRBJ2-4
abundance: NA

CDR3nt: TGCGCCAGCAGCTTGGACCCCTCCCTAGCAGGCACCGGGGAGCTGTTTTTT
CDR3aa: CASSLDPSLAGTGELFF
v_gene: TRBV5-1
d_gene: NA
j_gene: TRBJ2-2
abundance: NA

CDR3nt: TGCGCCAGCAGCCAACAGGGACGGGATGAGCAGTTCTTC
CDR3aa: CASSQQGRDEQFF
v_gene: TRBV5-1
d_gene: NA
j_gene: TRBJ2-1
abundance: NA